Shown below are 20 T cell receptor beta chains from a single sample sequenced in a study of OX40 agonist ivuxolimab in advanced cancers. The protocol was immunoSEQ multiplex PCR, while the TCRdb copy is restricted to in-frame clones and leaves out a portion. The sample lists just under 85,000 clones, 84% occurring once. The sequencing here drew on CD4+ or CD8+ T cells sorted from blood, taken in a trial of the OX40 agonist ivuxolimab. All receptors come from an adult with an advanced solid tumor such as melanoma, head and neck, liver or kidney cancer.

This chain connects TRBV10-1 to TRBJ2-1; 7 bases align to TRBD1. Germline V gives CDR1 WNHNN, CDR2 SYGVQD (reference sequence). The length of the CDR3 is 15 residues. J gave up 2 bases and V 4 bases, and 5 bases lay outside the gene matches. The CDR3 DNA follows: TGCGCCAGCAGTGGGGGACAGAGCCCCTACAATGAGCAGTTCTTC. This translates into CASSGGQSPYNEQFF.

The V call is TRBV19, the J call TRBJ2-3, with 8 bases aligning to TRBD1. The germline V gene encodes CDR1 LNHDA and CDR2 SQIVND (reference sequence). Germline trimming cut 6 bases from V and 2 bases from J; bases unmatched to any gene: 1. The CDR3 has 13 residues. CDR3 DNA sequence: TGTGCCAGTAGGGACAGGGCCACAGATACGCAGTATTTT. Protein sequence: CASRDRATDTQYF.

This clone appeared a single time. The chain links TRBV5-6 to TRBJ2-5, with a tentative D call TRBD1 (6 bases). The CDR3 runs to 14 residues. V gave up 1 base and J gave up 5 bases, with 12 bases separating them. Germline CDR1 and CDR2: SGHDT and YYEEEE. The CDR3 here is CASSLYGDIETQYF. CDR3 bases: TGTGCCAGCAGCTTGTACGGGGACATCGAGACCCAGTACTTC.

This CDR3 reads CATSSPGGRWETQYF. CDR3 bases: TGTGCCACCAGCAGTCCTGGGGGGAGGTGGGAGACCCAGTACTTC. The chain employs TRBV15 and TRBJ2-5, with D possibly being TRBD2 (6 bases). Deletions cut 3 bases from V and 5 bases from J, with 16 bases between. This CDR3 comprises 15 residues. Germline loops: CDR1 LNHNV, CDR2 YYDKDF (reference sequence).

This clone was seen only once. The chain joins TRBV7-8 to TRBJ2-1; the D gene is possibly TRBD1 (5 bases). The germline CDR1 and CDR2 sequences are SGHVS and FQNEAQ. The V gene lost 2 bases and the J gene lost 9 bases, with 14 bases spanning the gap. The CDR3 is 14 residues long. DNA of the CDR3: TGTGCCAGCAGCTTACAGGGCAGGGAAGGTGAGCAGTTCTTC. Protein sequence: CASSLQGREGEQFF.

This chain connects TRBV4-2 to TRBJ2-3, with D tentatively TRBD1 (6 bases). Germline values: CDR1 LGHNA, CDR2 YNFKEQ. CDR3 length: 18 residues. Trimming took 0 bases from V and 0 from J, leaving 16 bases between them. The CDR3 is CASSQDFGQYFSTDTQYF. CDR3 sequence (DNA): TGTGCCAGCAGCCAAGATTTCGGACAGTATTTTAGCACAGATACGCAGTATTTT.

This clone has a handful of counts. The chain recombines TRBV5-1 with TRBJ2-2; 7 nucleotides match TRBD1. CDR1 SGHRS and CDR2 YFSETQ come from the germline V gene. The CDR3 is 17 amino acids. V trimming: 1 base; J trimming: 6 bases; junction bases outside the gene matches: 12. The CDR3: CASSLPGTEKRAGELFF. The CDR3 DNA reads as TGCGCCAGCAGCTTGCCCGGGACAGAGAAGAGGGCCGGGGAGCTGTTTTTT. The full variable domain, its missing parts supplied by reference TRBV5-1 and TRBJ2-2, is KAGVTQTPRYLIKTRGQQVTLSCSPISGHRSVSWYQQTPGQGLQFLFEYFSETQRNKGNFPGRFSGRQFSNSRSEMNVSTLELGDSALYLCASSLPGTEKRAGELFFGEGSRLTVL.

This sequence joins TRBV7-2 and TRBJ1-6; D gene uncertain. The CDR3 is 16 residues long. Per the germline V gene, CDR1 is SGHTA and CDR2 is FQGNSA. Trimming cost V 5 bases and J 3 bases, with 14 bases left between them. The CDR3 spells CASSPPYSHYNSPLHF. CDR3 sequence (DNA): TGTGCCAGCAGCCCTCCCTACAGTCACTATAATTCACCCCTCCACTTT.

The V gene is TRBV28, the J gene TRBJ1-2, with D unclear. CDR1 and CDR2 from the germline V gene are MDHEN and SYDVKM. The V end lost 8 bases, the J end lost 3 bases, and 16 bases lay between the germline ends. CDR3 size: 14 residues. CDR3 sequence reads: CASVRFARDYGYTF. The CDR3 region has the DNA TGTGCCAGCGTTAGGTTCGCCCGGGACTATGGCTACACCTTC.

V usage is TRBV5-8 and J usage is TRBJ1-4; the D is unclear. Looked up from germline, CDR1 is SGHTS and CDR2 is YDEGEE. Trimming shortened V by 1 base and J by 5 bases, and 9 bases separated the two germline ends. The CDR3 contains 14 residues. CDR3 sequence: CASSLTQWNEKLFF. DNA for the CDR3: TGTGCCAGCAGCTTGACACAGTGGAATGAAAAACTGTTTTTT.

The V gene is TRBV6-5, the J gene TRBJ2-3, with a possible D match to TRBD1 (6 bases). Per the germline V gene, CDR1 is MNHEY and CDR2 is SVGAGI. Trimming shortened V by 0 bases and J by 1 base, and 8 bases separated the two germline ends. CDR3 size: 15 residues. The CDR3 loop reads CASSYSRQGTDTQYF. The CDR3 bases are TGTGCCAGCAGTTACTCGAGACAGGGCACAGATACGCAGTATTTT.

The genes are TRBV7-6 and TRBJ1-1; D call uncertain. Between the trimmed V and J ends, which lost 1 base and 6 bases, there was a span of 9 bases. From germline, CDR1 is SGHVS and CDR2 FNYEAQ. The CDR3 loop spans 13 amino acids. The CDR3: CASSLESGSEAFF. The CDR3 DNA reads TGTGCCAGCAGCTTAGAAAGTGGATCTGAAGCTTTCTTT.

The V call is TRBV18, the J call TRBJ1-2; 8 positions agree with TRBD1. Germline CDR1 is KGHSH and CDR2 is LQKENI. The junction had 3 bases not matched to a gene; V was cut back by 3 bases and J by 0 bases. The length of the CDR3 is 15 residues. This CDR3 reads CASSPMDRANYGYTF. In DNA, the CDR3 is TGTGCCAGCTCACCGATGGACAGGGCTAACTATGGCTACACCTTC.

J is TRBJ1-5 and V is TRBV10-3; D not certain. The CDR3 loop spans 12 amino acids. Germline assignment: CDR1 ENHRY and CDR2 SYGVKD. V was trimmed by 4 bases and J by 0 bases, leaving 1 base between them. The CDR3 is CAISGSNQPQHF. CDR3 bases: TGTGCCATCAGTGGTAGCAATCAGCCCCAGCATTTT.

V usage is TRBV6-5 and J usage is TRBJ2-7, with no clear D. V lost 4 bases and J lost 0, with 13 bases in between. CDR1 MNHEY and CDR2 SVGAGI come from the germline V gene. The CDR3 runs to 15 residues. The CDR3 DNA reads TGTGCCAGCAGTTCGCCCCTAGAAAACTCCTACGAGCAGTACTTC. Its protein is CASSSPLENSYEQYF.

The chain carries TRBV5-1 and TRBJ2-1, with D maybe TRBD2 (5 bases). The germline V gene encodes CDR1 SGHRS and CDR2 YFSETQ. The CDR3 contains 14 residues. V was shortened by 3 bases and J by 4 bases, with 11 bases between the two germline ends. The DNA of the CDR3 is TGCGCCAGCAGCTATATACGGGGTTACAATGAGCAGTTCTTC. Its translation is CASSYIRGYNEQFF.

The chain is built from TRBV13 and TRBJ1-1; tentatively, D is TRBD1 (6 bases). With 1 base removed from V and 6 bases from J, the gap between germline ends came to 9 bases. Germline assignment: CDR1 PRHDT and CDR2 FYEKMQ (reference sequence). This CDR3 region has 13 residues. CDR3 bases: TGTGCCAGCAGCTTAGACAGGGCGTCTGAAGCTTTCTTT. This encodes CASSLDRASEAFF. Full variable domain (rest looked up from reference TRBV13 and TRBJ1-1): AAGVIQSPRHLIKEKRETATLKCYPIPRHDTVYWYQQGPGQDPQFLISFYEKMQSDKGSIPDRFSAQQFSDYHSELNMSSLELGDSALYFCASSLDRASEAFFGQGTRLTVV.

This clone was detected only once. The rearrangement links TRBV19 to TRBJ1-2, with 8 bases matching TRBD1. The junction had 8 bases not matched to a gene; V was cut back by 6 bases and J by 5 bases. This CDR3 has 14 residues. Germline loops: CDR1 LNHDA, CDR2 SQIVND (reference sequence). This chain's CDR3 is CASRSPGGDYGYTF. The CDR3 nucleotides read TGTGCCAGTAGATCCCCAGGGGGCGATTATGGCTACACCTTC.

This clone was counted once. The chain uses TRBV5-1 and TRBJ1-1; TRBD1 aligns across 12 bases. Germline V lookup: CDR1 SGHRS, CDR2 YFSETQ. J lost 1 base, V lost 4 bases, and 2 bases had no gene match. CDR3 length: 15 residues. Written as DNA, the CDR3 is TGCGCCAGCAGCGGGACAGGGGGCGGGAACACTGAAGCTTTCTTT. Translating gives CASSGTGGGNTEAFF.

The chain employs TRBV6-1 and TRBJ2-7; D is unclear. CDR1 is MNHNS and CDR2 is SASEGT in the germline V gene. The CDR3 is 12 amino acids. The DNA of the CDR3 is TGTGCCAGTATTTTCGGAATTGAATTGGTCAGCGTC. The encoded protein is CASIFGIELVSV.